Listed here are 11 T cell receptor beta chains from one sample, sequenced in a study of cytotoxic CD8 clonotypes in ibrutinib-treated CLL. The repertoire was sequenced with immunoSEQ multiplex PCR; TCRdb's copy has only in-frame clones and lacks some. The data show some 140,000 clones, approximately 90% seen once. Specimen: PBMCs, collected after 12 months of ibrutinib treatment. The source is a human donor with chronic lymphocytic leukemia.

In nucleotides, the CDR3 is TGTGCCAGCAGCGTAGGCAGGTTCGGGGGACTAGCGGACTACGAGCAGTACTTC. This gives the protein CASSVGRFGGLADYEQYF. The genes are TRBV9 and TRBJ2-7, with TRBD2 identical over 11 bases. The CDR3 loop spans 18 amino acids. V shed 0 bases, J shed 3 bases, and the junction held 11 bases outside the gene matches. The germline gives CDR1 SGDLS, CDR2 YYNGEE.

The chain joins TRBV7-9 to TRBJ2-7, with 7 bases lining up with TRBD1. V lost 4 bases and J lost 5; bases outside the gene matches: 8. The CDR3 sequence is 14 residues long. Germline loops: CDR1 SEHNR, CDR2 FQNEAQ (reference sequence). CDR3 in amino acids: CASSSTGDRHEQYF. The CDR3 nucleotides read TGTGCCAGCAGCTCCACAGGGGACCGGCACGAGCAGTACTTC.

The rearrangement links TRBV5-1 to TRBJ2-1, with TRBD1 as a possible D gene (5 bases). CDR1 SGHRS and CDR2 YFSETQ come from the germline V gene. This CDR3 has 15 amino acids. The V end was cut by 2 bases, the J end by 3 bases, with 12 bases between. Here the CDR3 DNA reads TGCGCCAGCAGCTTACCCCAGGGATTCTACAATGAGCAGTTCTTC. Translating it yields CASSLPQGFYNEQFF.

The chain joins TRBV18 to TRBJ2-7; maybe TRBD2 (6 bases). Per the germline V gene, CDR1 is KGHSH and CDR2 is LQKENI. V lost 3 bases to trimming and J lost 2 bases, with 14 bases between them. This CDR3 spans 15 amino acids. The DNA for the CDR3 is TGTGCCAGCTCACCGGTTGAGGGCGGGACCTACGAGCAGTACTTC. Protein: CASSPVEGGTYEQYF. The complete variable domain, with remaining parts taken from reference TRBV18 and TRBJ2-7, reads NAGVMQNPRHLVRRRGQEARLRCSPMKGHSHVYWYRQLPEEGLKFMVYLQKENIIDESGMPKERFSAEFPKEGPSILRIQQVVRGDSAAYFCASSPVEGGTYEQYFGPGTRLTVT.

The CDR3 loop reads CASSFVRYEQYF. In nucleotides, the CDR3 is TGTGCCAGCAGTTTTGTACGCTACGAGCAGTACTTC. V usage is TRBV28 and J usage is TRBJ2-7; D not resolved. This CDR3 has 12 residues. Trimming took 3 bases from V and 3 from J, leaving 6 bases between them. Looked up from germline, CDR1 is MDHEN and CDR2 is SYDVKM.

The V and J genes are TRBV7-3 and TRBJ2-2; a possible D gene is TRBD2 (5 bases). The CDR3 totals 13 residues. The V end lost 5 bases, the J end lost 6 bases, and 10 bases lay between the germline ends. Germline V gene data show CDR1 as SGHTA and CDR2 as FQGTGA. CDR3 in amino acids: CASSQSGAGELFF. The CDR3 region has the DNA TGTGCCAGCAGCCAATCCGGGGCCGGGGAGCTGTTTTTT.

V is TRBV11-2 and J is TRBJ2-7; tentatively, D is TRBD1 (6 bases). V lost 6 bases, J lost 1 base, and 13 bases lay in between. The germline gives CDR1 SGHAT, CDR2 FQNNGV. The CDR3 has 14 residues. CDR3 sequence: CASSWTEDSYEQYF. As DNA, the CDR3 is TGTGCCAGCAGTTGGACAGAGGATTCCTACGAGCAGTACTTC.

V is TRBV14 and J is TRBJ1-5; D call uncertain. This CDR3 has 14 residues. The V and J ends lost 2 bases and 6 bases respectively, with 11 bases between them. Germline CDR1 is SGHDN and CDR2 is FVKESK. The DNA of the CDR3 is TGTGCCAGCAGCCAATCAGGTTTGGGTCAGCCCCAGCATTTT. This gives the protein CASSQSGLGQPQHF. Full variable domain (outside the CDR3, taken from reference TRBV14 and TRBJ1-5): EAGVTQFPSHSVIEKGQTVTLRCDPISGHDNLYWYRRVMGKEIKFLLHFVKESKQDESGMPNNRFLAERTGGTYSTLKVQPAELEDSGVYFCASSQSGLGQPQHFGDGTRLSIL.

CDR3 residues: CASGSSSLTYEQYF. CDR3 in DNA: TGTGCCAGCGGGAGTTCTTCCCTAACCTACGAGCAGTACTTC. This rearrangement joins TRBV28 to TRBJ2-7; D may be TRBD2 (5 bases). The ends were cut back, 8 bases at V and 2 bases at J, with 16 bases in the middle. Germline assignment: CDR1 MDHEN and CDR2 SYDVKM. The CDR3 runs 14 residues. The full variable domain, its missing parts supplied by reference TRBV28 and TRBJ2-7, is DVKVTQSSRYLVKRTGEKVFLECVQDMDHENMFWYRQDPGLGLRLIYFSYDVKMKEKGDIPEGYSVSREKKERFSLILESASTNQTSMYLCASGSSSLTYEQYFGPGTRLTVT.

The rearrangement links TRBV6-1 to TRBJ2-2, with 8 nucleotides matching TRBD2. This CDR3 has 15 amino acids. Germline V gene lookup returns CDR1 MNHNS and CDR2 SASEGT. Trimming at V came to 5 bases and at J to 8 bases, leaving 10 bases not matched to a gene. The CDR3 DNA is TGTGCCAGCAGTCCCATACTAGCGGCGGCTGGGGAGCTGTTTTTT. Translated, it gives CASSPILAAAGELFF.

The rearrangement links TRBV7-2 to TRBJ2-5, with D unclear. Trimming took 4 bases from V and 6 from J, leaving 18 bases between them. Germline CDR1 is SGHTA and CDR2 is FQGNSA. The CDR3 loop spans 15 amino acids. The CDR3 loop reads CASSSVLVQKQTQYF. The CDR3 nucleotides are TGTGCCAGCAGCTCCGTCTTGGTCCAGAAGCAGACCCAGTACTTC.